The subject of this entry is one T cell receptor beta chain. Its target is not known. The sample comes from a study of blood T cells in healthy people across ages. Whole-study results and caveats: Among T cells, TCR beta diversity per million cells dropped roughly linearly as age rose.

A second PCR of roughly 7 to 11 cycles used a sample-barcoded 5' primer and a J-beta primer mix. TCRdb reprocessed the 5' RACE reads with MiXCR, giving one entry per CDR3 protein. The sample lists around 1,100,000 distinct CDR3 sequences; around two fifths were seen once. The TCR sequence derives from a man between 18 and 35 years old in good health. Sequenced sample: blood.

The CDR3 DNA reads TGTGCCAGCAGCTTAGTTGGTAGTCACTATGGCTACACCTTC. This gives the protein CASSLVGSHYGYTF. This chain connects TRBV7-2 to TRBJ1-2; D is unresolved. Germline CDR1 SGHTA, CDR2 FQGNSA. The CDR3 runs 14 residues. The V end was cut by 1 base, the J end by 3 bases, with 9 bases between.